These 29 T cell receptor beta chains originate from one sample sequenced in a study of blood T cells in healthy people across ages (dated by TCRdb to between 2015 and 2017). Library preparation was by 5' RACE. TCRdb names Illumina HiSeq 2500 as the instrument used. The second PCR ran for roughly 7 to 11 cycles and used a J-beta primer mix along with a sample-barcoded 5' primer. TCRdb applied fastp at Q25 and MiXCR to the public reads, then kept only in-frame beta chains. Rows with a matching CDR3 protein are joined into one entry that keeps the most common DNA and genes. The sample includes roughly 1,700,000 distinct CDR3 sequences, with roughly 27% observed a single time. The ten top clones hold about 8% of the sample. What was sequenced was blood. The origin of the receptors is a woman aged 25 to 39 in good health.

This clonotype was recorded many times. The rearrangement joins TRBV20-1 to TRBJ1-6, with D uncertain. There are 14 residues in the CDR3. The V end lost 2 bases, the J end lost 7 bases, and 12 bases lay between the germline ends. Germline loops: CDR1 DFQATT, CDR2 SNEGSKA (reference sequence). The CDR3 coding sequence is TGCAGTGCTAGACTCTCCTACCCCAATTCACCCCTCCACTTT. This codes for CSARLSYPNSPLHF.

In regard to this clonotype: One base away lies a much larger clone, so this may be a sequencing read error. The chain links TRBV20-1 to TRBJ2-1; the match to TRBD2 covers 7 bases. The CDR3 contains 16 residues. Germline CDR1 reads DFQATT; CDR2 reads SNEGSKA (reference sequence). For the CDR3, the DNA is TGCAATGCGATAGCACCCCGCGGGAGCGGTGGTGATGAGCAGTTCTTC. The encoded protein is CNAIAPRGSGGDEQFF.

The chain recombines TRBV12-3 or TRBV12-4 with TRBJ1-1, with D tentatively TRBD1 (6 bases). The CDR3 spans 13 residues. Between the trimmed V and J ends, which lost 6 bases and 6 bases, there was a span of 14 bases. CDR3 nucleotide sequence: TGTGCCAGCAGAGGACAGTCCACCGCTGAAGCTTTCTTT. It is translated as CASRGQSTAEAFF.

V is TRBV7-9 and J is TRBJ2-5, with TRBD1 matching 8 bases. CDR1 and CDR2 from the germline V gene are SEHNR and FQNEAQ (reference sequence). The CDR3 is 15 residues long. Germline trimming cut 5 bases from V and 5 bases from J; bases unmatched to any gene: 10. CDR3 residues: CASSRPQGAGETQYF. CDR3 bases: TGTGCCAGCAGCCGGCCGCAGGGGGCAGGGGAGACCCAGTACTTC.

V is TRBV29-1 and J is TRBJ2-4; D is perhaps TRBD2 (5 bases). V gave up 7 bases and J gave up 13 bases, with 23 bases separating them. Germline V gene lookup returns CDR1 SQVTM and CDR2 ANQGSEA. The CDR3 spans 13 residues. Here the CDR3 reads CSARGGYQEAQYF. CDR3 nucleotide sequence: TGCAGCGCCCGTGGCGGGTACCAAGAGGCCCAGTACTTC.

The chain has TRBV6-2 or TRBV6-3 and TRBJ2-5; 10 nucleotides match TRBD2. CDR3 size: 21 residues. J gave up 3 bases and V 4 bases, and 23 bases lay outside the gene matches. Per germline, CDR1 MNHEY and CDR2 SVGEGT. The CDR3 DNA reads as TGTGCCAGCAGTTCACCAAATTTCAGGACACCCCTAGCGGGAGCCAAAGAGACCCAGTACTTC. Translated, it gives CASSSPNFRTPLAGAKETQYF.

CDR3 in amino acids: CASSVRREAEAFF. CDR3 nucleotides: TGTGCCAGCAGTGTTCGGAGGGAGGCTGAAGCTTTCTTT. The V and J genes are TRBV2 and TRBJ1-1; D uncertain. This CDR3 contains 13 residues. V lost 4 bases and J 6 bases, leaving 12 bases between the germline ends. In germline, CDR1 is SNHLY, CDR2 FYNNEI.

This clonotype occurred a few times. The chain has TRBV7-6 and TRBJ1-1; unclear D gene. With 3 bases removed from V and 1 base from J, the gap between germline ends came to 9 bases. Germline CDR1 and CDR2: SGHVS and FNYEAQ. The CDR3 consists of 14 residues. The CDR3 nucleotides read TGTGCCAGCAGCTTTGAGGGCACGAACACTGAAGCTTTCTTT. This encodes CASSFEGTNTEAFF.

The rearrangement uses TRBV11-2 and TRBJ1-2, with unresolved D. The CDR3 is 15 amino acids. The V end lost 6 bases, the J end lost 2 bases, and 16 bases lay between the germline ends. CDR1 SGHAT and CDR2 FQNNGV come from the germline V gene. The DNA for the CDR3 is TGTGCCAGCAGTCATGCTGGCAGGAAAAACTATGGCTACACCTTC. Translated: CASSHAGRKNYGYTF.

Worth noting for this clonotype: Possible read error: a much larger clone is one base away. The chain links TRBV6-6 to TRBJ2-3; 9 nucleotides line up with TRBD2. This CDR3 is built from 16 residues. Germline lookup yields CDR1 MNHNY and CDR2 SVGAGI (reference sequence). This chain's CDR3 is CAGSYLAGESTDTQYF. In DNA, the CDR3 is TGTGCCGGCAGTTACTTAGCGGGAGAAAGCACAGATACGCAGTATTTT.

About this clonotype: An end of the junction differs from the germline gene, which may be a read error. The V call is TRBV5-5, the J call TRBJ1-4; D possibly corresponds to TRBD1 (5 bases). This CDR3 contains 15 residues. Germline lookup yields CDR1 SGHKS and CDR2 YYEKEE (reference sequence). The CDR3: CASSIAGPGDEKLFF. For the CDR3, the DNA is TGTGCTAGCAGCATCGCGGGGCCCGGAGATGAAAAACTGTTTTTT.

Details on this clonotype: An end of the junction differs from the germline gene, which may be a read error. This chain joins TRBV7-9 and TRBJ2-7; 11 bases are shared with TRBD2. TRBJ2-5 explains the end of the DNA better; the J call may be wrong. Germline V gene data show CDR1 as SEHNR and CDR2 as FQNEAQ (reference sequence). The CDR3 runs 15 residues. CDR3 sequence (DNA): TGTGCCCGCAGCCCCGCTAGCGGGAGGATAGAGACCCAGTACTTC. It translates to CARSPASGRIETQYF.

This clonotype showed up many times. The chain links TRBV20-1 to TRBJ2-7; 8 bases are a match to TRBD1. CDR3 length equals 15 residues. Per the germline V gene, CDR1 is DFQATT and CDR2 is SNEGSKA (reference sequence). Losses at the gene ends were 2 bases for V and 2 bases for J; bases not matched to a gene: 8. CDR3 nucleotides: TGCAGTGCTAGAATTCATGGGACAGGCACCTACGAGCAGTACTTC. Residues: CSARIHGTGTYEQYF.

This chain joins TRBV24-1 and TRBJ2-3, with 7 bases aligning to TRBD1. V was pared by 2 bases and J by 0 bases, with 10 bases of the junction left unmatched. The V gene's germline CDR1 is KGHDR and CDR2 SFDVKD. The CDR3 is 18 amino acids. The CDR3 sequence: CATSDSARDSFSTDTQYF. CDR3 nucleotide sequence: TGTGCCACCAGTGATTCAGCCCGGGACAGCTTTAGCACAGATACGCAGTATTTT.

The chain links TRBV5-1 to TRBJ2-4, with a weak D call TRBD1 (6 bases). The J call may be wrong; the DNA end is better matched by TRBJ2-7. Germline V lookup: CDR1 SGHRS, CDR2 YFSETQ. The CDR3 consists of 15 residues. The CDR3 nucleotides read TGCGCCAGCAGCTTGGGAGACAGGATTCCGTACGAGCAGTACTTC. Amino acid sequence: CASSLGDRIPYEQYF.

This clonotype was counted at least ten times. CDR3 region: CASSLEGEDSYEQYF. CDR3 bases: TGCGCCAGCAGCTTGGAGGGGGAAGATTCCTACGAGCAGTACTTC. This chain connects TRBV5-1 to TRBJ2-7; TRBD1 might be the D (6 bases). The ends were cut back, 0 bases at V and 1 base at J, with 11 bases in the middle. Germline lookup yields CDR1 SGHRS and CDR2 YFSETQ. CDR3 length equals 15 residues.

The rearrangement uses TRBV20-1 and TRBJ1-1; TRBD1 might be the D (6 bases). The CDR3 runs to 14 residues. The V end lost 5 bases, the J end lost 3 bases, and 16 bases lay between the germline ends. The germline V gene encodes CDR1 DFQATT and CDR2 SNEGSKA (reference sequence). The CDR3 nucleotides are TGCAGTGCTCCCTTCCAAACAGGGTACACTGAAGCTTTCTTT. Its translation is CSAPFQTGYTEAFF.

This clonotype appeared a few times. The chain joins TRBV20-1 to TRBJ2-4, with 9 bases fitting TRBD2. The germline V gene encodes CDR1 DFQATT and CDR2 SNEGSKA (reference sequence). The length of the CDR3 is 19 residues. The J segment lost 2 bases and the V segment lost 5 bases, leaving 19 bases of the junction unmatched. For the CDR3, the DNA is TGCAGTGCTGTAGGATCGGGTTGGCGGGAGGGGGGGTCCAAAAACATTCAGTACTTC. Its translation: CSAVGSGWREGGSKNIQYF.

To note about this clonotype: The junction does not match germline at one end; this may be a read error. This chain joins TRBV7-2 and TRBJ2-3; 14 nucleotides align to TRBD2. Per germline, CDR1 SGHTA and CDR2 FQGNSA. This CDR3 comprises 14 residues. The CDR3 nucleotides are TGTGCCAGCAGACCGGGACTAGCGGGAGATGCGCAGTATTTT. Encoded protein: CASRPGLAGDAQYF.

Remarks on this clonotype: Compared with germline, one end of the junction differs, possibly owing to a read error. The chain employs TRBV12-3 or TRBV12-4 and TRBJ2-6; 11 nucleotides agree with TRBD1. The CDR3 totals 18 residues. CDR3 in amino acids: CASSTGQGASYGANVRTF. The CDR3 bases are TGTGCCAGCAGCACCGGACAGGGGGCATCTTATGGGGCCAACGTCCGGACTTTC.

Ten or more counts support this clonotype. The V and J genes are TRBV20-1 and TRBJ2-5; D is possibly TRBD2 (6 bases). V lost 6 bases and J lost 5, with 13 bases in between. CDR3 size: 12 residues. The germline V gene has CDR1 DFQATT and CDR2 SNEGSKA (reference sequence). The CDR3 nucleotides are TGCAGTGCCATGGAGGGCCGGGAGACCCAGTACTTC. Protein sequence: CSAMEGRETQYF.

J is TRBJ2-1 and V is TRBV3-1; the D is unclear. The germline gives CDR1 LGHDT, CDR2 YNNKEL (reference sequence). This CDR3 region has 15 residues. V lost 0 bases, J lost 13 bases, and 19 bases lay in between. The CDR3: CASSQESRWALFQFF. The CDR3 DNA reads TGTGCCAGCAGCCAAGAGAGTAGATGGGCTTTATTCCAGTTCTTC.

The chain carries TRBV14 and TRBJ2-7; no clear D. Deletions cut 3 bases from V and 0 bases from J, with 18 bases between. Germline V gene lookup returns CDR1 SGHDN and CDR2 FVKESK. This CDR3 contains 17 residues. CDR3 sequence: CASSQRIGPTVSYEQYF. The DNA of the CDR3 is TGTGCCAGCAGCCAGCGGATAGGGCCGACCGTCTCCTACGAGCAGTACTTC.

The genes are TRBV5-1 and TRBJ2-1; 14 bases agree with TRBD2. The V segment lost 4 bases and the J segment 9 bases; nucleotides outside the gene matches: 9. The germline V gene encodes CDR1 SGHRS and CDR2 YFSETQ. This CDR3 is built from 16 residues. The CDR3 sequence: CASSPTGTSGSGEQFF. CDR3 coding DNA: TGCGCCAGCAGCCCGACCGGGACTAGCGGGAGCGGTGAGCAGTTCTTC. The full variable domain, completed using reference TRBV5-1 and TRBJ2-1, is KAGVTQTPRYLIKTRGQQVTLSCSPISGHRSVSWYQQTPGQGLQFLFEYFSETQRNKGNFPGRFSGRQFSNSRSEMNVSTLELGDSALYLCASSPTGTSGSGEQFFGPGTRLTVL.

The chain employs TRBV27 and TRBJ2-4; maybe TRBD2 (6 bases). The CDR3 extends over 15 amino acids. V lost 6 bases and J 13 bases, leaving 25 bases between the germline ends. Germline CDR1 and CDR2: MNHEY and SMNVEV (reference sequence). The DNA for the CDR3 is TGTGCCAGCAGCGGGGATCGACCGCGGGGCAATGGGCAGTACTTC. Residues: CASSGDRPRGNGQYF.

The chain's CDR3 is CAISEASQPQHF. The DNA for the CDR3 is TGTGCCATCAGTGAGGCCAGTCAGCCCCAGCATTTT. This chain links TRBV10-3 with TRBJ1-5, with D unresolved. Germline-derived CDR1 and CDR2 are ENHRY and SYGVKD. The CDR3 extends over 12 amino acids. Trimming took 2 bases from V and 6 from J, leaving 5 bases between them.

This clonotype was seen more than once but under ten times. The gene calls are TRBV30 and TRBJ2-3; maybe TRBD2 (6 bases). The CDR3 is 14 residues long. CDR1 is GTSNPN, CDR2 SVGIG, per germline (reference sequence). Trimming stripped 0 bases from V and 3 bases from J, with 10 bases between. CDR3 DNA sequence: TGTGCCTGGAGTGTGACGGGAGCTACAGATACGCAGTATTTT. It translates to CAWSVTGATDTQYF. The variable domain in full, with the rest retrieved from reference TRBV30 and TRBJ2-3, is SQTIHQWPATLVQPVGSPLSLECTVEGTSNPNLYWYRQAAGRGLQLLFYSVGIGQISSEVPQNLSASRPQDRQFILSSKKLLLSDSGFYLCAWSVTGATDTQYFGPGTRLTVL.

This sequence joins TRBV20-1 and TRBJ1-5; D unclear. The CDR3 contains 14 residues. With 3 bases removed from V and 0 bases from J, the gap between germline ends came to 9 bases. Per germline, CDR1 DFQATT and CDR2 SNEGSKA (reference sequence). CDR3 protein: CSASSGDSNQPQHF. CDR3 nucleotides: TGCAGTGCTAGTTCTGGGGATAGCAATCAGCCCCAGCATTTT.

In its sample, this clonotype was seen a few times. The rearrangement joins TRBV5-1 to TRBJ2-1; TRBD1 agrees at 8 bases. This CDR3 spans 15 amino acids. Per the germline V gene, CDR1 is SGHRS and CDR2 is YFSETQ. After removal of 0 bases from V and 5 bases from J, the junction contained 4 bases not matched to a gene. The CDR3 nucleotides are TGCGCCAGCAGCTTGGGGGACAGGAGAGACAATGAGCAGTTCTTC. Its translation is CASSLGDRRDNEQFF.